The 19 T cell receptor beta chains below were found in one sample sequenced in a study of spatial heterogeneity in lung cancer. Study-wide results and limits: Expanded alpha and beta TCR counts within tumors tracked tumor mutation counts.

Time point specified: sample taken at primary tumor resection. Which antigens these TCRs recognize remains unknown. A single record per CDR3 protein comes from TCRdb applying MiXCR to the 5' RACE reads. The table lists some 1,800 distinct CDR3 sequences, 8% to 9% of them singletons. The specimen comprised lung tumor tissue, sampled at surgery. Every receptor here comes from a female donor with early-stage non-small cell lung cancer.

By its share, this clonotype is medium-sized. The CDR3 nucleotides read TGTGCCTGGAGTGGGGGACAGGGGTCCCATAGCAATCAGCCCCAGCATTTT. Protein product: CAWSGGQGSHSNQPQHF. The chain employs TRBV30 and TRBJ1-5; TRBD1 matches at 10 bases. CDR3 size: 17 residues. The V gene's germline CDR1 is GTSNPN and CDR2 SVGIG (reference sequence). Losses at the gene ends were 1 base for V and 0 bases for J; bases not matched to a gene: 6.

By frequency in the sample, this clonotype is medium-sized. The chain is built from TRBV9 and TRBJ1-1, with D unresolved. The CDR3 contains 15 residues. Germline values: CDR1 SGDLS, CDR2 YYNGEE. With 4 bases removed from V and 0 bases from J, the gap between germline ends came to 13 bases. CDR3 residues: CASSTPSGLNTEAFF. DNA for the CDR3: TGTGCCAGCAGCACCCCCAGTGGGCTGAACACTGAAGCTTTCTTT. Full variable domain (outside the CDR3, taken from reference TRBV9 and TRBJ1-1): DSGVTQTPKHLITATGQRVTLRCSPRSGDLSVYWYQQSLDQGLQFLIQYYNGEERAKGNILERFSAQQFPDLHSELNLSSLELGDSALYFCASSTPSGLNTEAFFGQGTRLTVV.

This clonotype is categorized as medium-sized. The chain combines TRBV20-1 with TRBJ2-7, with 7 bases that match TRBD1. The CDR3 covers 14 residues. V shed 6 bases and J 0 bases; nucleotides not matched to a gene: 8. Germline V gives CDR1 DFQATT, CDR2 SNEGSKA (reference sequence). The CDR3 loop is CSASGTESSYEQYF. The CDR3 nucleotides are TGCAGTGCCTCCGGGACAGAGAGCTCCTACGAGCAGTACTTC.

This clonotype rates as medium-sized. This sequence joins TRBV7-6 and TRBJ2-3, with TRBD1 identical over 8 bases. Germline loops: CDR1 SGHVS, CDR2 FNYEAQ. CDR3 length: 14 amino acids. Trimming removed 4 bases from V and 8 bases from J; junction bases left unmatched: 8. CDR3 coding DNA: TGTGCCAGCAGCTCGCCTCCAGGGGGCATTACGCAGTATTTT. Its protein product is CASSSPPGGITQYF.

This clonotype is large (0.1 to 1%) in the sample. The gene calls are TRBV20-1 and TRBJ2-7, with TRBD2 identical over 9 bases. J lost 5 bases, V lost 5 bases, and 16 bases had no gene match. The germline CDR1 and CDR2 sequences are DFQATT and SNEGSKA (reference sequence). The CDR3 spans 16 residues. DNA for the CDR3: TGCAGTGCTTATCCCCCCGGGGGACTAGCCCTAAACGAGCAGTACTTC. Its protein is CSAYPPGGLALNEQYF.

This clonotype qualifies as large. V and J are TRBV29-1 and TRBJ2-5, with D perhaps matching TRBD1 or TRBD2 (6 bases each). Germline V gene sequence: CDR1 SQVTM, CDR2 ANQGSEA. Between the trimmed V and J ends, which lost 4 bases and 3 bases, there was a span of 9 bases. This CDR3 has 12 residues. The CDR3 is CSVGGAEETQYF. In DNA form, the CDR3 reads TGCAGCGTTGGGGGGGCAGAAGAGACCCAGTACTTC.

This clonotype is termed medium-sized. The V call is TRBV11-2, the J call TRBJ2-3; the match to TRBD2 covers 9 bases. Germline V gives CDR1 SGHAT, CDR2 FQNNGV. This CDR3 is 19 amino acids long. The J segment lost 0 bases and the V segment lost 1 base, leaving 11 bases of the junction unmatched. The CDR3 loop reads CASSLGLAGHRSSTDTQYF. As DNA, the CDR3 is TGTGCCAGCAGCTTAGGGCTAGCGGGGCACAGGAGTAGCACAGATACGCAGTATTTT. The whole variable domain, filled in from reference TRBV11-2 and TRBJ2-3, reads EAGVAQSPRYKIIEKRQSVAFWCNPISGHATLYWYQQILGQGPKLLIQFQNNGVVDDSQLPKDRFSAERLKGVDSTLKIQPAKLEDSAVYLCASSLGLAGHRSSTDTQYFGPGTRLTVL.

V is TRBV5-5 and J is TRBJ1-2, with no clear D. The V end was cut by 4 bases, the J end by 4 bases, with 14 bases between. Germline lookup yields CDR1 SGHKS and CDR2 YYEKEE (reference sequence). There are 14 residues in the CDR3. CDR3 bases: TGTGCCAGCAGCCCCGAACGGGGAGGCTATGGCTACACCTTC. This translates into CASSPERGGYGYTF.

A few counts support this clonotype. The chain combines TRBV6-2 or TRBV6-3 with TRBJ2-1, with D maybe TRBD2 (5 bases). This CDR3 contains 13 residues. Trimming shortened V by 5 bases and J by 5 bases, and 10 bases separated the two germline ends. The germline CDR1 and CDR2 sequences are MNHEY and SVGEGT. In DNA form, the CDR3 reads TGTGCCAGCAGTCAGCGGAGGAACAATGAGCAGTTCTTC. This encodes CASSQRRNNEQFF.

This clonotype qualifies as medium-sized. CDR3: CASSPESAFGGLSYGYTF. CDR3 DNA: TGTGCCAGCAGCCCGGAGAGCGCGTTTGGGGGACTTTCCTATGGCTACACCTTC. The V and J genes are TRBV5-5 and TRBJ1-2; D possibly corresponds to TRBD1 (5 bases). The CDR3 consists of 18 residues. CDR1 and CDR2 from the germline V gene are SGHKS and YYEKEE (reference sequence). The V end lost 4 bases, the J end lost 4 bases, and 26 bases lay between the germline ends.

In this sample, this clonotype is medium-sized. CDR3: CASSPPAAKGPVYNEQFF. The CDR3 bases are TGTGCCAGCTCACCACCGGCAGCAAAGGGTCCGGTCTACAATGAGCAGTTCTTC. V gene TRBV18 combines with J gene TRBJ2-1; D is uncertain. Germline assignment: CDR1 KGHSH and CDR2 LQKENI. The length of the CDR3 is 18 residues. Between the trimmed V and J ends, which lost 0 bases and 3 bases, there was a span of 18 bases.

By share, this clonotype ranks as medium-sized. V and J are TRBV12-3 or TRBV12-4 and TRBJ1-6; 12 nucleotides match TRBD1. CDR3 length: 15 residues. Germline trimming cut 4 bases from V and 10 bases from J; bases unmatched to any gene: 5. This chain's CDR3 is CASSSGTGGSSPLHF. CDR3 bases: TGTGCCAGCAGTTCCGGGACAGGGGGCTCGTCACCCCTCCACTTT.

By its share, this clonotype is medium-sized (0.01 to 0.1%). This rearrangement joins TRBV7-2 to TRBJ1-3; D not certain. The germline gives CDR1 SGHTA, CDR2 FQGNSA. This CDR3 is 14 amino acids long. Trimming removed 1 base at V and 3 bases at J, with 7 bases between. The CDR3 loop is CASSLVGSGNTIYF. CDR3 bases: TGTGCCAGCAGCTTAGTAGGGAGTGGAAACACCATATATTTT. The variable domain in full, completed from reference TRBV7-2 and TRBJ1-3, reads GAGVSQSPSNKVTEKGKDVELRCDPISGHTALYWYRQSLGQGLEFLIYFQGNSAPDKSGLPSDRFSAERTGGSVSTLTIQRTQQEDSAVYLCASSLVGSGNTIYFGEGSWLTVV.

By sample share, this clonotype is large. The rearrangement links TRBV5-6 to TRBJ2-7; 8 nucleotides line up with TRBD1. This CDR3 spans 13 amino acids. J gave up 3 bases and V 2 bases, and 1 base lay outside the gene matches. Per the germline V gene, CDR1 is SGHDT and CDR2 is YYEEEE. CDR3 region: CASSLTGGYEQYF. CDR3 DNA sequence: TGTGCCAGCAGCTTAACAGGGGGCTACGAGCAGTACTTC. The whole variable domain, filled in from reference TRBV5-6 and TRBJ2-7, reads DAGVTQSPTHLIKTRGQQVTLRCSPKSGHDTVSWYQQALGQGPQFIFQYYEEEERQRGNFPDRFSGHQFPNYSSELNVNALLLGDSALYLCASSLTGGYEQYFGPGTRLTVT.

This clonotype was seen at least ten times. The gene calls are TRBV7-2 and TRBJ2-1; D is tentatively TRBD1 or TRBD2 (5 bases each). The CDR3 spans 13 residues. Germline CDR1 SGHTA, CDR2 FQGNSA. The V end was cut by 6 bases, the J end by 4 bases, with 10 bases between. CDR3 DNA sequence: TGTGCCAGCAGGGGGGTTGGGTACAATGAGCAGTTCTTC. It specifies CASRGVGYNEQFF.

This clonotype was found many times. This sequence joins TRBV30 and TRBJ2-7, with 10 bases that match TRBD1. V was pared by 5 bases and J by 5 bases, with 6 bases of the junction left unmatched. Per the germline V gene, CDR1 is GTSNPN and CDR2 is SVGIG (reference sequence). The CDR3 runs to 13 residues. The CDR3 DNA sequence: TGTGCCTGGGGGGGGACAGGGGCCCACGAGCAGTACTTC. It is translated as CAWGGTGAHEQYF.

Concerning this clonotype: A read error may explain this, as a much larger clone is one base away. The chain links TRBV5-1 to TRBJ1-1; D gene ambiguous. Germline CDR1 SGHRS, CDR2 YFSETQ. This CDR3 contains 12 residues. The CDR3 DNA sequence: TGCGCCGGCAGCTCGCATGGGGCTGAAGCTTTCTTT. This codes for CAGSSHGAEAFF. The variable domain in full, with the rest retrieved from reference TRBV5-1 and TRBJ1-1, is KAGVTQTPRYLIKTRGQQVTLSCSPISGHRSVSWYQQTPGQGLQFLFEYFSETQRNKGNFPGRFSGRQFSNSRSEMNVSTLELGDSALYLCAGSSHGAEAFFGQGTRLTVV.

By frequency in the sample, this clonotype is medium-sized. This chain links TRBV9 with TRBJ2-3; TRBD2 might be the D (5 bases). Per the germline V gene, CDR1 is SGDLS and CDR2 is YYNGEE. Deletions cut 1 base from V and 6 bases from J, with 15 bases between. This CDR3 spans 15 amino acids. This CDR3 is CASSVLAGPADTQYF. In nucleotides, the CDR3 is TGTGCCAGCAGCGTATTGGCGGGCCCGGCGGATACGCAGTATTTT.

By proportion, this clonotype is medium-sized (0.01 to 0.1%). The V gene is TRBV3-1, the J gene TRBJ1-2; D gene uncertain. The CDR3 is 13 amino acids. Trimming stripped 0 bases from V and 8 bases from J, with 10 bases between. In germline, CDR1 is LGHDT, CDR2 YNNKEL (reference sequence). The chain's CDR3 is CASSQDLGRGYTF. CDR3 coding DNA: TGTGCCAGCAGCCAAGATTTGGGTAGAGGCTACACCTTC. Based on the CDR3 plus reference TRBV3-1 and TRBJ1-2, the full variable domain is DTAVSQTPKYLVTQMGNDKSIKCEQNLGHDTMYWYKQDSKKFLKIMFSYNNKELIINETVPNRFSPKSPDKAHLNLHINSLELGDSAVYFCASSQDLGRGYTFGSGTRLTVV.